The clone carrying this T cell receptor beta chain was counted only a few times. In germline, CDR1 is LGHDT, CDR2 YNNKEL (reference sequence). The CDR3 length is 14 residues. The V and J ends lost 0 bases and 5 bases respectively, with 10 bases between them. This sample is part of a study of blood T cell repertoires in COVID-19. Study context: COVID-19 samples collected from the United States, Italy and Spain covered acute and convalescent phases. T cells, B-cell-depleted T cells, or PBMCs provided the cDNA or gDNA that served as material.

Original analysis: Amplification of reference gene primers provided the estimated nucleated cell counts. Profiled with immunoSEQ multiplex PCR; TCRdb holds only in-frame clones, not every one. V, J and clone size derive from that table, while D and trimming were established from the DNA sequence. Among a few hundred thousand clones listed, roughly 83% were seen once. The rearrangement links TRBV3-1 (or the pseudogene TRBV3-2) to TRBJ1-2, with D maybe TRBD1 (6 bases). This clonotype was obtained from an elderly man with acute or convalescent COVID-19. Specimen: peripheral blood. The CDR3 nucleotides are TGTGCCAGCAGCCAAGATAACAGGGTGTATGGCTACACCTTC. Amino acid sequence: CASSQDNRVYGYTF.